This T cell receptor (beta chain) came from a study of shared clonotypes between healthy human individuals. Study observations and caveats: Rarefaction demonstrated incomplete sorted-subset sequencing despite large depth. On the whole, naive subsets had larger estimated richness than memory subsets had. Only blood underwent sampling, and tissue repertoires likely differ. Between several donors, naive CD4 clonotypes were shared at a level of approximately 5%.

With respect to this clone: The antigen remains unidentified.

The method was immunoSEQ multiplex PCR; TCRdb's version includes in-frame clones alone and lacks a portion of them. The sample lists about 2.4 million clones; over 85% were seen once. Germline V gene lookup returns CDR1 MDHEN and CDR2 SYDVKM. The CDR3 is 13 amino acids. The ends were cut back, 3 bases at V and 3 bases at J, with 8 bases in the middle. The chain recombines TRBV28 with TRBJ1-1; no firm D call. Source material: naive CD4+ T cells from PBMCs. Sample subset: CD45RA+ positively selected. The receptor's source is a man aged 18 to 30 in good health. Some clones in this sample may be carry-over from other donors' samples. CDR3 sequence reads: CASSFSPHTEAFF. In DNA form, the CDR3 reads TGTGCCAGCAGTTTTAGTCCCCACACTGAAGCTTTCTTT.